This TCR beta chain comes out of a study of T-cell memory formation after mild COVID-19. The overall study: The study found TCR clusters largely donor specific.

As to this clonotype: What it binds is not known.

Broader study findings: Confirmation was lacking for SARS-CoV-2 specificity of second-wave clones that peaked on day 37. Clones that contracted from day 15 to 85 had balanced CD4/CD8; later expanders were CD4+ biased. Contracting CD8+ clones were enriched in EMRA, CD4+ mainly in CM and EM.

The CDR3 is made up of 17 amino acids. Germline V CDR1 and CDR2: DFQATT, SNEGSKA (reference sequence). The V end was cut by 0 bases, the J end by 0 bases, with 16 bases between. TCRdb re-derived calls from the 5' RACE reads in MiXCR, one entry per CDR3 protein. The sample contains approximately 410,000 distinct CDR3 sequences, around a quarter of which appear only once. The chain is built from TRBV20-1 and TRBJ2-3; either TRBD1 or TRBD2 may fit D (6 bases each). This clonotype originated in an adult woman who had mild COVID-19 (a few samples of this study predate the infection). Cell type and time point are not known. The source material was PBMCs or a T cell subset sorted from them (not recorded which). The CDR3 protein is CSAREPSPGASTDTQYF. The CDR3 DNA follows: TGCAGTGCTAGAGAGCCTAGTCCGGGGGCAAGCACAGATACGCAGTATTTT.